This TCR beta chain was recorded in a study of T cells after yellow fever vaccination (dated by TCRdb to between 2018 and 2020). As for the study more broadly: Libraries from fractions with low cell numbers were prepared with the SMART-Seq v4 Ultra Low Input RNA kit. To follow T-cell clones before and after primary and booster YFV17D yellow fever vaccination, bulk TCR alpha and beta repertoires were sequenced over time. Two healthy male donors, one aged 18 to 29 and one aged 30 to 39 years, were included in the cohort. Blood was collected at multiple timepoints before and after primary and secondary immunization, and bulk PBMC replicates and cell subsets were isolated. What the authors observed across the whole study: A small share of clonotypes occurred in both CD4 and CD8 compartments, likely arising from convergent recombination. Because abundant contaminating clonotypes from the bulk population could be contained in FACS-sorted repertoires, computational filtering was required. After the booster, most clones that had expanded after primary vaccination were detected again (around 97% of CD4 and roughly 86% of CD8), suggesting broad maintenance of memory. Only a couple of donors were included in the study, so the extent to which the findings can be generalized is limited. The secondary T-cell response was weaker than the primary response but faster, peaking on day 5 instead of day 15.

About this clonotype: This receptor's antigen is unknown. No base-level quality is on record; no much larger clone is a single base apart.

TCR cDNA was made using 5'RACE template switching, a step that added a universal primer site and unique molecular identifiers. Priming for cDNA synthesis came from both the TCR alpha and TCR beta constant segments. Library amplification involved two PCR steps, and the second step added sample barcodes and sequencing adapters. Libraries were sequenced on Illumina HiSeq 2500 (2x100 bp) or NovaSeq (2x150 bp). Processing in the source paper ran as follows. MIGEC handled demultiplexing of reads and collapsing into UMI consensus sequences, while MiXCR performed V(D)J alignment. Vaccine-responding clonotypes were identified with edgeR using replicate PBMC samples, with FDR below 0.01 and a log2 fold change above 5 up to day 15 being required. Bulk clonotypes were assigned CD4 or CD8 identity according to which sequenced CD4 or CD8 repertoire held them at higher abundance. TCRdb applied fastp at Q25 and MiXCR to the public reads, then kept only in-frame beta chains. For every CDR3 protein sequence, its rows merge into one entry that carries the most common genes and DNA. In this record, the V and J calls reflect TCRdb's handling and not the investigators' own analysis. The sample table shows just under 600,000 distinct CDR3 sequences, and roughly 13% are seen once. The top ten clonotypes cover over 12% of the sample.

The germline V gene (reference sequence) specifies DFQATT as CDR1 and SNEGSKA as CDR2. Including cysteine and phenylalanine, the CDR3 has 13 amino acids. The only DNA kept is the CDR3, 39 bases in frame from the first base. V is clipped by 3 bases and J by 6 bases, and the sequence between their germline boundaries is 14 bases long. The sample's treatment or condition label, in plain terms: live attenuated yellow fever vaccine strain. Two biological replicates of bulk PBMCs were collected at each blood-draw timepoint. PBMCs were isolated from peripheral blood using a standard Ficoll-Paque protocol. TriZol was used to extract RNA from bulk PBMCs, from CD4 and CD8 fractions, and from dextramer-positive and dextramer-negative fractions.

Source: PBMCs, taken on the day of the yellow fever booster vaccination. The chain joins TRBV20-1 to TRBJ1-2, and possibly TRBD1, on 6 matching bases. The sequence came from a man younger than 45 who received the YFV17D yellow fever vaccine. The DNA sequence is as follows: TGCAGTGCTAGTCTACAGGGTGGGGATGGCTACACCTTC. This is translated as CSASLQGGDGYTF.